Sequencing of this T cell receptor beta chain was carried out in a study of shared clonotypes between healthy human individuals. Across the study: Each donor contributed plates that comprised three CD4 naive, three CD4 memory, two CD8 naive and one CD8 memory. Points from the study as a whole: Limited genetic and exposure-history diversity came from having few donors.

Both subsets, CD45RA+ naive and CD45RA-negative memory, were split from the CD4+ cells. The assay ran at deep level. Profiled with immunoSEQ multiplex PCR; TCRdb holds only in-frame clones, not every one. Seen here are roughly 1,600,000 clones, around 98.5% observed once, and the top ten hold approximately 0.38%. A word on this clone: Its target is unknown.

The V end lost 4 bases, the J end lost 2 bases, and 8 bases lay between the germline ends. The CDR3 totals 14 residues. The germline CDR1 and CDR2 sequences are SNHLY and FYNNEI. The source of this sequence is a young man in good health. The chain recombines TRBV2 with TRBJ2-2; possible D gene TRBD2, 6 bases. The source material was naive CD4+ T cells sorted from blood. The subset denotes: CD45RA+ positively selected. The CDR3 reads CASSGTINTGELFF. Written as DNA, the CDR3 is TGTGCCAGCAGTGGGACTATCAACACCGGGGAGCTGTTTTTT.